Each of the 4 T cell receptor beta chains below was sequenced from the same sample in a study of graft-versus-host responses after intestinal transplantation. Profiling relied on immunoSEQ multiplex PCR, and the TCRdb table lists in-frame clones only, not all of them. The sample shows tens of thousands of clones, 80% to 95% of them seen only once. Sample: PBMCs, taken roughly 39 weeks after intestinal transplant. The receptors were gathered from a human patient who received an intestinal transplant, so some T cells may come from the graft donor.

J is TRBJ2-7 and V is TRBV27; TRBD1 is a possible D gene (7 bases). CDR3 size: 16 residues. Trimming pared 2 bases from V and 3 bases from J, leaving 17 bases between. Germline assignment: CDR1 MNHEY and CDR2 SMNVEV (reference sequence). The CDR3 DNA is TGTGCCAGCAGTTTAAGCCGACAGGGAGGCAGCTACGAGCAGTACTTC. Encoded protein: CASSLSRQGGSYEQYF.

This rearrangement joins TRBV4-1 to TRBJ2-3, with TRBD2 matching 12 bases. The germline gives CDR1 MGHRA, CDR2 YSYEKL. This CDR3 spans 17 amino acids. V gave up 4 bases and J gave up 4 bases; unmatched junction bases: 9. This chain's CDR3 is CASSPLPTSGSADTQYF. Here the CDR3 DNA reads TGCGCCAGCAGCCCCCTACCGACTAGCGGGAGTGCAGATACGCAGTATTTT.

This rearrangement joins TRBV5-1 to TRBJ2-1; D not certain. Trimming shortened V by 4 bases and J by 11 bases, and 10 bases separated the two germline ends. Per the germline V gene, CDR1 is SGHRS and CDR2 is YFSETQ. CDR3 length: 11 amino acids. In nucleotides, the CDR3 is TGCGCCAGCAGCATCAGCGCGCAGCAGTTCTTC. Encoded protein: CASSISAQQFF.

The gene calls are TRBV4-1 and TRBJ1-2; D is unresolved. The CDR3 is 13 amino acids. Germline-derived CDR1 and CDR2 are MGHRA and YSYEKL. V was trimmed by 1 base and J by 14 bases, leaving 17 bases between them. CDR3 nucleotides: TGCGCCAGCAGCCAAGCTTCCACAGACGGGCGAACCTTC. Translation gives CASSQASTDGRTF.